This T cell receptor (beta chain) emerged from a study of a mutant IDH1 vaccine in newly diagnosed glioma. Study summary: Vaccines were first given 4-6 weeks after radiotherapy alone, or with temozolomide cycles. Previous treatment comprised radiotherapy, temozolomide, or both, mostly both.

Profiling relied on immunoSEQ multiplex PCR, and the TCRdb table lists in-frame clones only, not all of them. The repertoire consists of almost 85,000 clones, with 85% occurring once and the leading ten covering roughly 2.2%. The time point here: week 23, last vaccination. Each vaccine dose was 300 ug of mutant IDH1 20-mer peptide, with topical imiquimod. New IDH1-mutant, ATRX-lost WHO grade 3 or 4 astrocytomas occurred in donors. On this clone itself: No antigen is known for it.

CDR3 length equals 15 residues. Trimming removed 3 bases from V and 4 bases from J; junction bases left unmatched: 7. Germline V gives CDR1 GTSNPN, CDR2 SVGIG (reference sequence). V and J are TRBV30 and TRBJ2-5, with 11 bases lining up with TRBD2. The specimen comprised PBMCs, sampled from a glioma patient whose treatment included an IDH1 peptide vaccine. This clonotype was obtained from a man aged 25-45 years with glioma. Some clones in this sample may be carry-over from other donors' samples. In DNA form, the CDR3 reads TGTGCCTGGAGCCTACTAGCGGGGGTCGGAGAGACCCAGTACTTC. Its translation is CAWSLLAGVGETQYF.